The 15 T cell receptor beta chains listed next were all sequenced from one sample in a study of T cell repertoires in cytomegalovirus infection. TCRdb passed the reads through MiXCR, listing each CDR3 protein once. The sample lists roughly 310,000 distinct CDR3 sequences; 29% were seen once. These receptors' targets are unknown. Sequenced here: cultured PBMCs, sampled from culture after CMV antigen stimulation. These receptors all stem from a human donor in good health (CMV status not recorded). Some clones in this sample may be carry-over from other donors' samples.

This clonotype has just a few counts. V usage is TRBV28 and J usage is TRBJ2-5; 9 bases align to TRBD2. The CDR3 has 16 residues. V dropped 3 bases and J dropped 1; count of bases not matched to a gene: 6. Per the germline V gene, CDR1 is MDHEN and CDR2 is SYDVKM. DNA of the CDR3: TGTGCCAGCAGTTTTGGAGCGGGAGGCCCCCAAGAGACCCAGTACTTC. Amino acid sequence: CASSFGAGGPQETQYF.

This clonotype was counted only a few times. This chain uses TRBV7-2 with TRBJ2-7, with 10 bases aligning to TRBD2. Trimming took 1 base from V and 5 from J; bases not matched to a gene: 8. CDR1 is SGHTA, CDR2 FQGNSA, per germline. This CDR3 is 16 amino acids long. The CDR3 DNA reads TGTGCCAGCAGCTTAGAGGTAGCGGGAGGTCGAAACGAGCAGTACTTC. Its translation: CASSLEVAGGRNEQYF.

The table lists this clonotype with many counts. V usage is TRBV7-2 and J usage is TRBJ2-6; D is perhaps TRBD1 (6 bases). Between the trimmed V and J ends, which lost 5 bases and 0 bases, there was a span of 11 bases. This CDR3 is 16 amino acids long. CDR1 is SGHTA, CDR2 FQGNSA, per germline. In nucleotides, the CDR3 is TGTGCCAGCAGCCCGGACAGTCGCTCTGGGGCCAACGTCCTGACTTTC. Translated, it gives CASSPDSRSGANVLTF. The variable domain in full, with the rest retrieved from reference TRBV7-2 and TRBJ2-6, is GAGVSQSPSNKVTEKGKDVELRCDPISGHTALYWYRQSLGQGLEFLIYFQGNSAPDKSGLPSDRFSAERTGGSVSTLTIQRTQQEDSAVYLCASSPDSRSGANVLTFGAGSRLTVL.

This clonotype turned up a few times. The chain uses TRBV12-3 or TRBV12-4 and TRBJ1-5, with D perhaps TRBD1 (6 bases). V was clipped by 6 bases and J by 0 bases, with 12 bases between them. The CDR3 is 15 amino acids. The CDR3 reads CASRQTGNSNQPQHF. Here the CDR3 DNA reads TGTGCCAGCAGGCAAACAGGGAATAGCAATCAGCCCCAGCATTTT.

The V gene is TRBV7-6, the J gene TRBJ2-1; TRBD2 agrees at 10 bases. The CDR3 length is 16 residues. From germline, CDR1 is SGHVS and CDR2 FNYEAQ. V was clipped by 6 bases and J by 5 bases; unmatched bases: 10. In nucleotides, the CDR3 is TGTGCCAGCAGGCCACCCACTAGCGGGAATAACAATGAGCAGTTCTTC. It is translated as CASRPPTSGNNNEQFF. Based on the CDR3 plus reference TRBV7-6 and TRBJ2-1, the full variable domain is GAGVSQSPRYKVTKRGQDVALRCDPISGHVSLYWYRQALGQGPEFLTYFNYEAQQDKSGLPNDRFSAERPEGSISTLTIQRTEQRDSAMYRCASRPPTSGNNNEQFFGPGTRLTVL.

V is TRBV10-3 and J is TRBJ2-5; D is unresolved. The CDR3 extends over 15 amino acids. Germline values: CDR1 ENHRY, CDR2 SYGVKD. V was pared by 3 bases and J by 4 bases, with 15 bases between. DNA for the CDR3: TGTGCCATCAGTGATGGAGTAGGGATTGGAGAGACCCAGTACTTC. Residues: CAISDGVGIGETQYF.

The table lists this clonotype with a few counts. This chain links TRBV27 with TRBJ1-6, with D possibly being TRBD1 (6 bases). CDR3 length equals 15 residues. V lost 5 bases to trimming and J lost 10 bases, with 18 bases between them. Germline V lookup: CDR1 MNHEY, CDR2 SMNVEV (reference sequence). The CDR3 DNA reads as TGTGCCAGCAGTGTTGTTGGGGGCGGCGGCTCACCCCTCCACTTT. The encoded protein is CASSVVGGGGSPLHF.

This clonotype was detected many times. The chain joins TRBV25-1 to TRBJ1-2; tentative D call: TRBD1 (5 bases). There are 13 residues in the CDR3. Trimming took off 5 bases at V and 5 bases at J, with 12 bases between the two ends. In germline, CDR1 is MGHDK, CDR2 SYGVNS. The CDR3 sequence: CASSLGAGYGYTF. DNA for the CDR3: TGTGCCAGCAGTCTTGGGGCGGGGTATGGCTACACCTTC.

This clonotype was detected a few times. J is TRBJ2-1 and V is TRBV10-3, with D possibly matching TRBD1 (6 bases). There are 13 residues in the CDR3. V gave up 8 bases and J gave up 7 bases, with 15 bases separating them. Germline-derived CDR1 and CDR2 are ENHRY and SYGVKD. The DNA for the CDR3 is TGTGCCATCTACGACCGGACAGCGAATGAGCAGTTCTTC. Protein: CAIYDRTANEQFF.

The chain combines TRBV2 with TRBJ1-4, with TRBD1 matching over 7 bases. Germline V CDR1 and CDR2: SNHLY, FYNNEI. The CDR3 totals 14 residues. The ends lost 8 bases at V and 3 bases at J; junction bases unmatched: 6. CDR3 amino acids: CASYRTGANEKLFF. Here the CDR3 DNA reads TGTGCCAGCTATCGGACAGGAGCTAATGAAAAACTGTTTTTT. Based on the CDR3 plus reference TRBV2 and TRBJ1-4, the full variable domain is EPEVTQTPSHQVTQMGQEVILRCVPISNHLYFYWYRQILGQKVEFLVSFYNNEISEKSEIFDDQFSVERPDGSNFTLKIRSTKLEDSAMYFCASYRTGANEKLFFGSGTQLSVL.

The count of this clonotype is one. V and J are TRBV6-5 and TRBJ2-5; 12 nucleotides agree with TRBD1. The CDR3 is made up of 16 amino acids. After removal of 5 bases from V and 5 bases from J, the junction contained 9 bases not matched to a gene. Germline V lookup: CDR1 MNHEY, CDR2 SVGAGI. The CDR3 sequence is CASSRPGQGARETQYF. CDR3 nucleotide sequence: TGTGCCAGCAGTCGACCGGGACAGGGGGCTCGGGAGACCCAGTACTTC.

This chain connects TRBV4-1 to TRBJ2-1, with 8 bases identical to TRBD1. V shed 2 bases, J shed 7 bases, and the junction held 7 bases outside the gene matches. Germline CDR1 MGHRA, CDR2 YSYEKL. CDR3 length: 15 amino acids. CDR3 nucleotide sequence: TGCGCCAGCAGCCAACTCCCGGACAGGGCAAATGAGCAGTTCTTC. The encoded protein is CASSQLPDRANEQFF.

This clonotype turned up a few times. The chain couples TRBV6-5 to TRBJ2-7; D is unclear. The germline V gene encodes CDR1 MNHEY and CDR2 SVGAGI. The CDR3 runs to 14 residues. Trimming removed 0 bases at V and 1 base at J, with 7 bases between. CDR3 sequence: CASSYSRQSYEQYF. The CDR3 coding sequence is TGTGCCAGCAGTTACTCGAGGCAGTCCTACGAGCAGTACTTC.

The chain recombines TRBV18 with TRBJ2-2; 7 positions agree with TRBD2. The CDR3 length is 16 residues. The germline gives CDR1 KGHSH, CDR2 LQKENI. V lost 2 bases, J lost 4 bases, and 7 bases stayed unmatched. CDR3 in amino acids: CASSPFASGSTGELFF. In DNA, the CDR3 is TGTGCCAGCTCACCATTCGCTAGCGGCAGCACCGGGGAGCTGTTTTTT. The variable domain in full, completed from reference TRBV18 and TRBJ2-2, reads NAGVMQNPRHLVRRRGQEARLRCSPMKGHSHVYWYRQLPEEGLKFMVYLQKENIIDESGMPKERFSAEFPKEGPSILRIQQVVRGDSAAYFCASSPFASGSTGELFFGEGSRLTVL.

This clonotype was detected once. At one end, the junction sequence differs from germline, possibly due to a read error. The chain combines TRBV4-1 with TRBJ2-2, with 10 bases lining up with TRBD2. Germline V lookup: CDR1 MGHRA, CDR2 YSYEKL. The CDR3 loop spans 16 amino acids. The CDR3 sequence: CASSHPSGSSTGELFF. The CDR3 nucleotides read TGTGCCAGCAGCCATCCTAGCGGGAGTTCTACCGGGGAGCTGTTTTTT.